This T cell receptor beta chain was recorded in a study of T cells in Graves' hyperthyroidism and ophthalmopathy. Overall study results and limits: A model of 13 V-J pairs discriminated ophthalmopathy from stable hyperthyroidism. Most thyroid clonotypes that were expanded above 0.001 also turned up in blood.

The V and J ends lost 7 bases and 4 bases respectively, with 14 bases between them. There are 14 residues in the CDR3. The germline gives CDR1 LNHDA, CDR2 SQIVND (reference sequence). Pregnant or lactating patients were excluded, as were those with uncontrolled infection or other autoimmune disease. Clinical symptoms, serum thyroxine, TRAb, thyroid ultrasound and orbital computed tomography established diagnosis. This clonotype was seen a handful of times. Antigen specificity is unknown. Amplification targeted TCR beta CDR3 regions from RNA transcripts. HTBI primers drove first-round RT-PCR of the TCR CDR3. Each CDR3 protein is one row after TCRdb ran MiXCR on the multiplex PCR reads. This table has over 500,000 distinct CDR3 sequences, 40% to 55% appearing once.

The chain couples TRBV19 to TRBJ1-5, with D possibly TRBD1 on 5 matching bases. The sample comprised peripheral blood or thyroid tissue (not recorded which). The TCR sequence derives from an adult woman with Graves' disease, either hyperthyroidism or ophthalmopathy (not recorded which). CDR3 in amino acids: CASMGGFPNQPQHF. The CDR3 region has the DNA TGTGCCAGTATGGGGGGGTTCCCGAATCAGCCCCAGCATTTT.